One sample yielded the 8 T cell receptor beta chains listed below, sequenced in a study of cytomegalovirus exposure and HLA in healthy donors. 13 Jbeta primers and 60 Vbeta primers were used for the PCR. Generated by immunoSEQ multiplex PCR, the TCRdb table keeps only in-frame clones and is missing some. Of 180,000 or so clones in the sample, 70% to 80% were seen once. The specimen sequenced was PBMCs. The receptors shown here come from a male donor in good health and CMV-seronegative.

The V call is TRBV25-1, the J call TRBJ2-4; a possible D gene is TRBD2 (6 bases). Germline V gives CDR1 MGHDK, CDR2 SYGVNS. CDR3 length: 18 amino acids. The V end was cut by 5 bases, the J end by 9 bases, with 29 bases between. CDR3 sequence reads: CASSQTLGGDGARLIQYF. CDR3 bases: TGTGCCAGCAGTCAAACTCTTGGAGGGGACGGGGCCCGACTCATTCAGTACTTC.

V and J are TRBV30 and TRBJ1-2, with D unclear. Germline loops: CDR1 GTSNPN, CDR2 SVGIG (reference sequence). V was cut by 3 bases and J by 7 bases, with 21 bases left in between. CDR3 length: 15 residues. The DNA for the CDR3 is TGTGCCTGGAGAGAAACCCTAGGGAGGTGGTCTGGCTACACCTTC. This gives the protein CAWRETLGRWSGYTF.

This clone has a handful of counts. The chain links TRBV30 to TRBJ1-4; the D is unclear. The ends were cut back, 0 bases at V and 10 bases at J, with 15 bases in the middle. The germline V gene has CDR1 GTSNPN and CDR2 SVGIG (reference sequence). The CDR3 consists of 14 residues. The DNA for the CDR3 is TGTGCCTGGAGTGTTGAATGGCCAGCGGGAAAACTGTTTTTT. Protein sequence: CAWSVEWPAGKLFF.

This clone was picked up a small number of times. The gene calls are TRBV11-2 and TRBJ1-1; weak D call: TRBD1 (5 bases). Trimming pared 4 bases from V and 5 bases from J, leaving 11 bases between. The CDR3 consists of 13 residues. The germline V gene encodes CDR1 SGHAT and CDR2 FQNNGV. CDR3 nucleotide sequence: TGTGCCAGCAGCTCGGACGGGGGGACTGAAGCTTTCTTT. Protein product: CASSSDGGTEAFF.

This chain links TRBV28 with TRBJ1-5; no firm D call. Germline V lookup: CDR1 MDHEN, CDR2 SYDVKM. This CDR3 is built from 14 residues. V gave up 3 bases and J gave up 4 bases, with 10 bases separating them. The CDR3 sequence: CASSLRLPNQPQHF. The CDR3 DNA reads as TGTGCCAGCAGTTTGAGACTCCCGAATCAGCCCCAGCATTTT.

This chain connects TRBV10-3 to TRBJ1-4, with a weak D call TRBD1 (5 bases). The CDR3 is 14 amino acids. The germline gives CDR1 ENHRY, CDR2 SYGVKD. Between the trimmed V and J ends, which lost 6 bases and 4 bases, there was a span of 12 bases. This CDR3 reads CAISGTGDNEKLFF. The CDR3 region has the DNA TGTGCCATCAGCGGGACGGGAGATAATGAAAAACTGTTTTTT.

The V call is TRBV9, the J call TRBJ2-2, with D perhaps matching TRBD2 (6 bases). CDR1 is SGDLS and CDR2 is YYNGEE in the germline V gene. V was shortened by 0 bases and J by 2 bases, with 8 bases between the two germline ends. This CDR3 spans 15 amino acids. The CDR3 region is CASSVGSGNTGELFF. The CDR3 DNA reads as TGTGCCAGCAGCGTAGGTAGCGGCAACACCGGGGAGCTGTTTTTT.

This chain links TRBV9 with TRBJ2-1, with 10 bases matching TRBD2. Per germline, CDR1 SGDLS and CDR2 YYNGEE. After removal of 2 bases from V and 3 bases from J, the junction contained 8 bases not matched to a gene. The CDR3 loop spans 17 amino acids. CDR3 loop: CASSVGMGTSVYNEQFF. CDR3 DNA: TGTGCCAGCAGCGTCGGAATGGGGACTAGCGTCTACAATGAGCAGTTCTTC.